The TCR beta chain under discussion was sequenced for a study of blood T cell repertoires in COVID-19. Produced via immunoSEQ multiplex PCR; TCRdb's table is partial and in-frame only. The sample has tens of thousands of clones, roughly 80% seen once. The ends lost 3 bases at V and 9 bases at J; junction bases unmatched: 8. This CDR3 contains 13 residues. The germline gives CDR1 SGHDT, CDR2 YYEEEE. Input material: peripheral blood. The chain is built from TRBV5-6 and TRBJ1-1; 7 bases are a match to TRBD1. The sequence came from a woman over 75 with acute or convalescent COVID-19. CDR3: CASSYRGQRQAFF. CDR3 nucleotides: TGTGCCAGCAGCTACAGGGGCCAAAGACAAGCTTTCTTT.